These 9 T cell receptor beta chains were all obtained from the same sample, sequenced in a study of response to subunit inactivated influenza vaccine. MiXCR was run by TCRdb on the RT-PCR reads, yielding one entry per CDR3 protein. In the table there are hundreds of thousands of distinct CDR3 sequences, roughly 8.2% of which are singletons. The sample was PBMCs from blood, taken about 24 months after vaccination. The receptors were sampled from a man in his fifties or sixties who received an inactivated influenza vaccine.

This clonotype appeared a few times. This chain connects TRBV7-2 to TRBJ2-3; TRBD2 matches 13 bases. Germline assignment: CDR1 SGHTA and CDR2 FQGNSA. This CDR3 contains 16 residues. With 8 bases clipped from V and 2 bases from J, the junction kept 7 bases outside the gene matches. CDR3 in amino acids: CASQGLAGSHTDTQYF. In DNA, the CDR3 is TGTGCCAGCCAGGGACTAGCGGGATCCCACACAGATACGCAGTATTTT.

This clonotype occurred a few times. CDR3 residues: CASSLGQGASEKLFF. CDR3 DNA: TGTGCCAGCAGTTTAGGTCAGGGGGCTAGTGAAAAACTGTTTTTT. The chain is built from TRBV12-3 or TRBV12-4 and TRBJ1-4; 8 bases match TRBD1. This CDR3 has 15 amino acids. V lost 1 base, J lost 7 bases, and 5 bases stayed unmatched.

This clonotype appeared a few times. The CDR3 is CASRGGTGSREQFF. The CDR3 DNA sequence: TGTGCCAGCAGGGGGGGGACAGGGTCACGCGAGCAGTTCTTC. This chain uses TRBV6-2 or TRBV6-3 with TRBJ2-1; TRBD1 matches 9 bases. The CDR3 is 14 amino acids. Unmatched junction bases numbered 10, after V lost 6 bases and J lost 10 bases. The germline CDR1 and CDR2 sequences are MNHEY and SVGEGT.

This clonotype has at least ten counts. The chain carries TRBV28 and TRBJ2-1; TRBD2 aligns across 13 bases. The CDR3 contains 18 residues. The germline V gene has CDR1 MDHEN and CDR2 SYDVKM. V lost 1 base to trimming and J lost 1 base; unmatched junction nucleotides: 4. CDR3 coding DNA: TGTGCCAGCAGTTTATCGGGACTAGCGGGAAGGTCCTACAATGAGCAGTTCTTC. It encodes CASSLSGLAGRSYNEQFF.

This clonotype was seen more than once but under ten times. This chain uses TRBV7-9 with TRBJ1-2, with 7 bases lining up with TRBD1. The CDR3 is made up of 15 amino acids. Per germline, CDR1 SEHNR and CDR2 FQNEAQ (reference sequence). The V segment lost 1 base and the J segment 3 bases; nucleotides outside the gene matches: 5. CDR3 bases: TGTGCCAGCAGCTTAGAGGGGGCTTTTTACTATGGCTACACCTTC. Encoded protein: CASSLEGAFYYGYTF.

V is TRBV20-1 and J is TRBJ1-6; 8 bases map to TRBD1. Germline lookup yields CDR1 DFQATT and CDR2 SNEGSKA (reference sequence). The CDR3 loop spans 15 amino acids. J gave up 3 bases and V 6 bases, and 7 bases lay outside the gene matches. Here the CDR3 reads CSARTGTNYNSPLHF. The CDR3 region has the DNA TGCAGTGCCAGGACAGGGACTAACTATAATTCACCCCTCCACTTT.

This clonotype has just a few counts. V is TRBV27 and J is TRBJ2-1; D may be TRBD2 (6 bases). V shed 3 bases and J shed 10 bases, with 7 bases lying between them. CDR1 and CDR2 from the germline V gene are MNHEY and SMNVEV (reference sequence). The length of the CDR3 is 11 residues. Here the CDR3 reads CASSFGLEQFF. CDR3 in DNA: TGTGCCAGCAGTTTCGGACTAGAGCAGTTCTTC.

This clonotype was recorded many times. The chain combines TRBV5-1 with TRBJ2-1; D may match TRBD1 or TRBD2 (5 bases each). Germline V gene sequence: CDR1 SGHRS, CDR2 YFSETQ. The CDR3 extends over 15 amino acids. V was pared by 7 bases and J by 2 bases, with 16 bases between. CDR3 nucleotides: TGCGCCAGCGGCCGGGGAGACAGCACCTACAATGAGCAGTTCTTC. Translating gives CASGRGDSTYNEQFF.

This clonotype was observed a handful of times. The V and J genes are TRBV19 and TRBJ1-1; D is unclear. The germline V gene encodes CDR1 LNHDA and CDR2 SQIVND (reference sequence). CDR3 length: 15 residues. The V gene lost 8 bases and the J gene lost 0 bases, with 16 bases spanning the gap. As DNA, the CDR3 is TGTGCCAGTCACCCCCTCCGAGGGCTGAACACTGAAGCTTTCTTT. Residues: CASHPLRGLNTEAFF.